These 12 T cell receptor beta chains originate from one sample sequenced in a study of naive and memory T cell subsets. The study's findings and limits: Possibly reflecting memory cells re-expressing CD45RA, a few larger clonotypes occurred in naive repertoires, especially CD8.

Antigens of these TCRs are unknown. Two oligonucleotides, mixed equimolar, formed the beta constant-region primer covering TRBC1 and TRBC2. Nested alpha and beta constant-region primers with the SP2 primer drove four PCR rounds on ligated cDNA. MiXCR was run by TCRdb on the UMI-ligation and nested PCR reads, yielding one entry per CDR3 protein. In the table there are 120,000 to 150,000 distinct CDR3 sequences, about 20% of which are singletons. Sequenced: naive CD8+ T cells from blood. The receptors originated from a human donor in good health.

The chain uses TRBV12-3 or TRBV12-4 and TRBJ2-7; 8 bases line up with TRBD2. The CDR3 contains 16 residues. Losses at the gene ends were 6 bases for V and 0 bases for J; bases not matched to a gene: 10. CDR3 bases: TGTGCCAGCAGCCCGTCCCTCGGGACTAGCTCCTACGAGCAGTACTTC. It encodes CASSPSLGTSSYEQYF.

The chain combines TRBV12-3 or TRBV12-4 with TRBJ2-2, with 7 bases identical to TRBD1. The CDR3 length is 15 residues. Trimming removed 6 bases from V and 5 bases from J; junction bases left unmatched: 9. The CDR3 region is CASSQAGGRTGELFF. The CDR3 nucleotides read TGTGCCAGCAGCCAAGCAGGGGGTAGGACCGGGGAGCTGTTTTTT.

This clonotype was detected a few times. The chain has TRBV11-2 and TRBJ1-1, with D uncertain. The CDR3 loop spans 11 amino acids. Germline V gene data show CDR1 as SGHAT and CDR2 as FQNNGV. The V gene lost 5 bases and the J gene lost 6 bases, with 7 bases spanning the gap. The CDR3 sequence is CASSSSPEAFF. The DNA of the CDR3 is TGTGCCAGCAGCAGCAGTCCTGAAGCTTTCTTT.

The V gene is TRBV6-6, the J gene TRBJ2-7; a weak D match, TRBD2 (5 bases). Trimming cost V 6 bases and J 0 bases, with 18 bases left between them. Germline values: CDR1 MNHNY, CDR2 SVGAGI (reference sequence). This CDR3 has 16 residues. DNA of the CDR3: TGTGCCAGCAGCCCCTCGGTTTTGGGGAGCTCCTACGAGCAGTACTTC. Residues: CASSPSVLGSSYEQYF.

This CDR3 reads CASSQGSSWGEAFF. The CDR3 DNA reads as TGTGCCAGCAGCCAAGGCTCATCGTGGGGGGAAGCTTTCTTT. The chain couples TRBV3-1 to TRBJ1-1; D may be TRBD1 (5 bases). CDR1 is LGHDT and CDR2 is YNNKEL in the germline V gene (reference sequence). The CDR3 is 14 amino acids. Trimming pared 1 base from V and 8 bases from J, leaving 14 bases between.

The chain is built from TRBV27 and TRBJ2-7; D unclear. Looked up from germline, CDR1 is MNHEY and CDR2 is SMNVEV (reference sequence). The CDR3 has 13 amino acids. The germline V and J ends were trimmed by 2 bases and 2 bases, with 7 bases remaining between them. CDR3 in DNA: TGTGCCAGCAGTTTAAAGCGCCCCTACGAGCAGTACTTC. This encodes CASSLKRPYEQYF.

This sequence joins TRBV7-6 and TRBJ2-5; D may be TRBD1 or TRBD2 (5 bases each). CDR1 is SGHVS, CDR2 FNYEAQ, per germline. The CDR3 totals 16 residues. Between the trimmed V and J ends, which lost 4 bases and 2 bases, there was a span of 17 bases. The CDR3 region has the DNA TGTGCCAGCAGCTGGGGGTCCGCCGGGGATCAAGAGACCCAGTACTTC. As protein: CASSWGSAGDQETQYF.

Ten or more counts support this clonotype. The chain employs TRBV20-1 and TRBJ1-6; no firm D call. V was clipped by 0 bases and J by 0 bases, with 9 bases between them. The germline CDR1 and CDR2 sequences are DFQATT and SNEGSKA (reference sequence). CDR3 length: 16 amino acids. CDR3 sequence (DNA): TGCAGTGCTAGAGATATAAGGAGCTCCTATAATTCACCCCTCCACTTT. Protein sequence: CSARDIRSSYNSPLHF.

This clonotype was detected only a few times. The chain combines TRBV28 with TRBJ2-7, with D possibly being TRBD1 or TRBD2 (6 bases each). There are 15 residues in the CDR3. The ends were cut back, 1 base at V and 2 bases at J, with 12 bases in the middle. Germline lookup yields CDR1 MDHEN and CDR2 SYDVKM. CDR3 region: CASSLFGGRPYEQYF. DNA for the CDR3: TGTGCCAGCAGTTTATTCGGGGGCCGCCCCTACGAGCAGTACTTC.

This chain connects TRBV6-5 to TRBJ2-1; 9 bases map to TRBD2. The CDR3 extends over 16 amino acids. Germline loops: CDR1 MNHEY, CDR2 SVGAGI. After removal of 0 bases from V and 4 bases from J, the junction contained 4 bases not matched to a gene. CDR3 region: CASSYSSLAGYNEQFF. DNA for the CDR3: TGTGCCAGCAGTTACTCGAGCCTAGCGGGATACAATGAGCAGTTCTTC.

The sample holds a few counts of this clonotype. V is TRBV12-3 or TRBV12-4 and J is TRBJ2-7, with D hard to call. The CDR3 has 13 amino acids. The V end lost 7 bases, the J end lost 3 bases, and 13 bases lay between the germline ends. CDR3 coding DNA: TGTGCCAGCAAACCCTCCCTTGTCTACGAGCAGTACTTC. Translation gives CASKPSLVYEQYF.

Only a few counts were recorded for this clonotype. V usage is TRBV18 and J usage is TRBJ2-6, with unresolved D. Trimming shortened V by 0 bases and J by 1 base, and 13 bases separated the two germline ends. CDR3 length: 18 residues. From germline, CDR1 is KGHSH and CDR2 LQKENI. CDR3 protein: CASSPPWSLRSGANVLTF. CDR3 sequence (DNA): TGTGCCAGCTCACCACCCTGGAGTTTAAGGTCTGGGGCCAACGTCCTGACTTTC.